This record concerns one TCR beta chain sequence. The antigen is undetermined. The CDR3 spans 16 residues. The V and J ends lost 2 bases and 1 base, in that order; junction bases with no gene match: 4. Germline assignment: CDR1 LNHDA and CDR2 SQIVND (reference sequence). This specimen belongs to a study of cytomegalovirus exposure and HLA in healthy donors. Whole-study results and caveats: Later analysis indicated greater clonal expansion among HLA-associated TCR beta chains than among equally common other chains. In an earlier analysis, about 87% or about 30%: the productive usage of most TCR beta V segments.

13 Jbeta primers and 60 Vbeta primers were used for the PCR. This table comes from immunoSEQ multiplex PCR, and its TCRdb copy is limited to in-frame clones, with some not included. The sample contains 150,000 to 160,000 clones, 65% to 85% of which appear only once. Whereas donors were nominally healthy upon sampling, unrecorded immune exposures were probable. Sequenced: PBMCs. The source is a man younger than 35 in good health and CMV-seronegative. This sequence joins TRBV19 and TRBJ1-1; 10 nucleotides line up with TRBD1. CDR3: CASSITRDRGNTEAFF. CDR3 in DNA: TGTGCCAGTAGTATAACCCGGGACAGGGGGAACACTGAAGCTTTCTTT.